A selection of T cell receptor beta chains follows, all from one sample in a study of CD8+ T cells in alopecia areata. The data were produced by immunoSEQ multiplex PCR, yet TCRdb's version contains in-frame clones alone and is incomplete. The table records roughly 140,000 clones, 51% of them present only once. This specimen consisted of CD4+ T cells sorted from blood, obtained at week 0. Source of these receptors: a human donor with alopecia areata. Each CDR3 is given with its conserved first and last residue. A D gene is named only where the DNA matches it firmly. A clone size is listed for some rows: how often the clone was seen (once, few, many), or a class if it is expanded.

J,V,size,D,CDR3,DNA
TRBJ1-1,TRBV29-1,few,TRBD1,CSVGGTDEAFF,TGCAGCGTTGGGGGGACAGATGAAGCTTTCTTT
TRBJ1-2,TRBV4-3,few,-,CASSQDRGYGYTF,TGCGCCAGCAGCCAAGATCGGGGCTATGGCTACACCTTC
TRBJ2-5,TRBV5-1,-,TRBD1,CASSLGGQGQETQYF,TGCGCCAGCAGCTTGGGTGGACAGGGTCAAGAGACCCAGTACTTC
TRBJ2-5,TRBV30,-,TRBD1,CARGSGTEQETQYF,TGTGCCCGGGGATCCGGGACAGAGCAAGAGACCCAGTACTTC
TRBJ2-5,TRBV18,-,TRBD1,CASSALMGQGETQYF,TGTGCCAGCTCAGCCCTAATGGGACAGGGAGAGACCCAGTACTTC
TRBJ2-3,TRBV29-1,-,TRBD2,CSVGVAGPDTQYF,TGCAGCGTTGGGGTAGCGGGCCCAGATACGCAGTATTTT
TRBJ1-2,TRBV20-1,-,TRBD1,CSASGGGYTF,TGCAGTGCTTCAGGGGGAGGCTACACCTTC
TRBJ2-1,TRBV7-9,-,-,CASSLGLPEYNEQFF,TGTGCCAGCAGCCTGGGACTCCCCGAGTACAATGAGCAGTTCTTC
TRBJ2-5,TRBV5-4,-,TRBD2,CASSLEGLAGQETQYF,TGTGCCAGCAGCCTCGAGGGACTAGCGGGCCAAGAGACCCAGTACTTC
TRBJ2-5,TRBV29-1,-,TRBD2,CSVVGLAGGETQYF,TGCAGCGTGGTAGGACTAGCGGGAGGAGAGACCCAGTACTTC
TRBJ2-3,TRBV30,-,TRBD1,CAWSGWDRGTDTQYF,TGTGCCTGGAGTGGCTGGGACAGGGGCACAGATACGCAGTATTTT
TRBJ1-5,TRBV18,-,-,CASSPIKGGPQHF,TGTGCCAGCTCACCAATAAAGGGAGGGCCCCAGCATTTT
TRBJ2-6,TRBV27,few,-,CASSLPPGGPTSGANVLTF,TGTGCCAGCAGTTTACCCCCCGGGGGGCCAACGTCTGGGGCCAACGTCCTGACTTTC
TRBJ2-3,TRBV9,once,-,CASSVSPDTDTQYF,TGTGCCAGCAGCGTATCACCCGATACAGATACGCAGTATTTT
TRBJ2-5,TRBV11-2,few,-,CASSLSRGPGQETQYF,TGTGCCAGCAGCCTTTCCCGGGGGCCGGGGCAAGAGACCCAGTACTTC
TRBJ1-2,TRBV5-6,-,TRBD1,CASSDSGQEPYGYTF,TGTGCCAGCAGCGATTCCGGACAGGAACCCTATGGCTACACCTTC
TRBJ2-3,TRBV20-1,-,-,CRAIGADTQYF,TGCAGAGCTATAGGCGCAGATACGCAGTATTTT
TRBJ1-1,TRBV19,few,-,CASSITATGKNEAFF,TGTGCCAGTAGTATAACGGCAACAGGGAAGAATGAAGCTTTCTTT
TRBJ1-2,TRBV7-3,-,-,CASSLTGVGSSDGYTF,TGTGCCAGCAGCTTAACAGGGGTCGGGTCTTCGGATGGCTACACCTTC
TRBJ2-3,TRBV6-5,-,-,CASSYSKSVRQYF,TGTGCCAGCAGTTACTCGAAGTCAGTTAGGCAGTATTTT
TRBJ2-5,TRBV29-1,few,TRBD1,CSTPGQGAGETQYF,TGCAGCACACCGGGACAGGGGGCTGGGGAGACCCAGTACTTC
TRBJ1-5,TRBV19,few,TRBD1,CASSSQIRQGGNQPQHF,TGTGCCAGTAGTTCCCAGATCCGACAGGGGGGGAATCAGCCCCAGCATTTT
TRBJ2-7,TRBV7-2,-,-,CASSLVETATYEQYF,TGTGCCAGCAGCTTGGTTGAGACGGCCACCTACGAGCAGTACTTC
TRBJ1-3,TRBV15,-,-,CATSGSSGNTIYF,TGTGCCACCAGCGGTAGCTCTGGAAACACCATATATTTT
TRBJ2-7,TRBV30,-,TRBD1,CAWSVHGTGTGLGEQYF,TGTGCCTGGAGTGTACATGGGACCGGGACAGGGTTGGGCGAGCAGTACTTC
TRBJ2-5,TRBV30,-,-,CGSDNQETQYF,TGTGGTAGCGACAACCAAGAGACCCAGTACTTC
TRBJ2-5,TRBV18,-,-,CASSPRRGEETQYF,TGTGCCAGCTCACCACGGCGTGGCGAAGAGACCCAGTACTTC
TRBJ2-1,TRBV7-9,-,-,CASRLWGGSSYNEQFF,TGTGCCAGCAGGCTCTGGGGTGGGAGTTCCTACAATGAGCAGTTCTTC
TRBJ2-5,TRBV4-3,few,-,CASSQDVTEETQYF,TGCGCCAGCAGCCAAGACGTGACAGAAGAGACCCAGTACTTC
TRBJ2-2,TRBV19,-,-,CASSIARTENTGELFF,TGTGCCAGTAGTATAGCCCGGACTGAGAACACCGGGGAGCTGTTTTTT
TRBJ2-5,TRBV7-7,-,-,CASSSSETQYF,TGTGCCAGCAGCTCATCCGAGACCCAGTACTTC
TRBJ2-6,TRBV5-1,-,-,CASSNLYSASSGANVLTF,TGCGCCAGCAGCAACTTGTACAGCGCGTCCTCTGGGGCCAACGTCCTGACTTTC
TRBJ1-1,TRBV5-1,few,-,CASSLAGRTEAFF,TGCGCCAGCAGCTTGGCTGGGCGGACTGAAGCTTTCTTT
TRBJ1-5,TRBV16,-,TRBD1,CASSRDRDQPQHF,TGTGCCAGCAGCCGAGACAGGGACCAGCCCCAGCATTTT
TRBJ1-3,TRBV29-1,few,-,CSVPASGSGNTIYF,TGCAGCGTTCCCGCATCCGGCTCTGGAAACACCATATATTTT
TRBJ2-1,TRBV5-1,-,TRBD2,CASGRAYEQFF,TGCGCCAGCGGGAGGGCTTATGAGCAGTTCTTC
TRBJ2-3,TRBV7-2,-,-,CASSLGLAGTQYF,TGTGCCAGCAGCTTAGGGCTAGCTGGTACGCAGTATTTT
TRBJ2-6,TRBV5-1,-,-,CASSLDRGSLSNVLTF,TGCGCCAGCAGCTTGGATCGCGGTTCTTTGTCCAACGTCCTGACTTTC
TRBJ2-5,TRBV5-1,-,TRBD2,CASSLRASAGGLYQETQYF,TGCGCCAGCAGCTTGAGGGCGTCAGCGGGAGGCCTGTACCAAGAGACCCAGTACTTC
TRBJ2-5,TRBV7-2,once,TRBD2,CASIQGTSGIQETQYF,TGTGCCAGCATCCAAGGAACTAGCGGGATCCAAGAGACCCAGTACTTC
TRBJ1-5,TRBV28,-,-,CASSLAQRGPNQPQHF,TGTGCCAGCAGTCTAGCCCAGCGAGGACCAAATCAGCCCCAGCATTTT
TRBJ2-1,TRBV2,few,-,CASSATRTPNEQFF,TGTGCCAGCAGTGCGACGCGGACCCCCAATGAGCAGTTCTTC
TRBJ2-7,TRBV7-2,once,-,CASSKGVENFEQYF,TGTGCCAGCAGCAAGGGGGTGGAGAATTTCGAGCAGTACTTC
TRBJ2-5,TRBV25-1,-,-,CASSEPGHPETQYF,TGTGCCAGCAGTGAACCGGGACACCCAGAGACCCAGTACTTC
TRBJ2-1,TRBV10-3,-,-,CAIGGSNEQFF,TGTGCCATCGGTGGCTCCAATGAGCAGTTCTTC
TRBJ2-7,TRBV29-1,-,TRBD1,CSVVGQGLGEQYF,TGCAGCGTCGTGGGACAGGGGCTCGGGGAGCAGTACTTC
TRBJ1-5,TRBV6-5,-,-,CASSYSRGGPQHF,TGTGCCAGCAGTTACTCAAGAGGGGGGCCCCAGCATTTT
TRBJ2-1,TRBV29-1,-,-,CSGYRGQQFF,TGCAGCGGTTACCGGGGCCAGCAGTTCTTC
TRBJ2-5,TRBV5-1,-,-,CASSLVGQEVETQYF,TGCGCCAGCAGCTTGGTGGGGCAGGAGGTGGAGACCCAGTACTTC
TRBJ2-5,TRBV6-5,-,-,CASSLGLAVAGTQYF,TGTGCCAGCAGTTTGGGATTAGCGGTCGCGGGGACCCAGTACTTC